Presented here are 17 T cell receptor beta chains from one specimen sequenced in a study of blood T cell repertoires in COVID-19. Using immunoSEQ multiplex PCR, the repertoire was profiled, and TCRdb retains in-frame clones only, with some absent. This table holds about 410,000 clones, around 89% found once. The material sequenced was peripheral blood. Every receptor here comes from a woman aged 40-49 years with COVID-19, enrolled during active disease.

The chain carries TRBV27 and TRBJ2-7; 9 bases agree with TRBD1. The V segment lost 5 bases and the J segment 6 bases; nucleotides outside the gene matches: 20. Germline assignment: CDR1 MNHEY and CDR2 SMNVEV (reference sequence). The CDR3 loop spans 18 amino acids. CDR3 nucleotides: TGTGCCAGCAGTATAAAACGGCCCTCCGGGACAGGGTTTCGCGAGCAGTACTTC. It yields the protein CASSIKRPSGTGFREQYF.

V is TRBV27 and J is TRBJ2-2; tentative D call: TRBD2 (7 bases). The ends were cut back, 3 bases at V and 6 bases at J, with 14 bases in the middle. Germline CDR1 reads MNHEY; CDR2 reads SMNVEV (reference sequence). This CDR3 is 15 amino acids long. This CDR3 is CASSLTSQGPGELFF. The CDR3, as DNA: TGTGCCAGCAGTTTGACTAGCCAGGGGCCCGGGGAGCTGTTTTTT.

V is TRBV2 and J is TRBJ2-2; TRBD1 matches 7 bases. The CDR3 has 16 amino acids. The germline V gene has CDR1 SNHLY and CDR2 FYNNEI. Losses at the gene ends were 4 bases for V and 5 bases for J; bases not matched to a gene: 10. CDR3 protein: CASSGTGTAMTGELFF. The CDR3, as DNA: TGTGCCAGCAGTGGGACCGGGACAGCTATGACCGGGGAGCTGTTTTTT.

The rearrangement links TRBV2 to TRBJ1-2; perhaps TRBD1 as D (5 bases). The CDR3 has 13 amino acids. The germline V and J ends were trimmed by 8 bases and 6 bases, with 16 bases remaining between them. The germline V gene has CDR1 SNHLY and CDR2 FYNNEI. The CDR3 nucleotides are TGTGCCAGCGGTCCTGGGGAGGGGCATGGCTACACCTTC. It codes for CASGPGEGHGYTF.

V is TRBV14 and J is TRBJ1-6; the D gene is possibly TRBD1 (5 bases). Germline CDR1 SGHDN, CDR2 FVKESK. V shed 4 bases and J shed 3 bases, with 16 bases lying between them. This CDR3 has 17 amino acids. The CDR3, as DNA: TGTGCCAGCAGCCGGAGGGGCCGGGGCAACTATAATTCACCCCTCCACTTT. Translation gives CASSRRGRGNYNSPLHF.

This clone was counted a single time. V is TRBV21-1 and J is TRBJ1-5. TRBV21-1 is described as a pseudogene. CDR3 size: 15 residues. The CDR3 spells CASNSSPRFNQPQHF. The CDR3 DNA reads TGTGCCAGCAACTCATCCCCACGATTTAATCAGCCCCAGCATTTT.

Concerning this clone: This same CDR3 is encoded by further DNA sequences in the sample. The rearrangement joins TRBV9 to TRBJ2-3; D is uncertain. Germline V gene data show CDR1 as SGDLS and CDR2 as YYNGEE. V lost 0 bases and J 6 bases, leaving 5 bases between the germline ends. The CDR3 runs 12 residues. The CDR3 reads CASSVAGDTQYF. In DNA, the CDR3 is TGTGCCAGCAGCGTAGCCGGGGATACGCAGTATTTT.

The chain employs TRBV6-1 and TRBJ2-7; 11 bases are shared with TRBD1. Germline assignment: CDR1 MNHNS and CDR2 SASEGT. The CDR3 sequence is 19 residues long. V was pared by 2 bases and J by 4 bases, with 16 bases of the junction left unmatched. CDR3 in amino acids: CASSELWTGGAEDAYEQYF. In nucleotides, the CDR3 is TGTGCCAGCAGTGAATTGTGGACAGGGGGCGCAGAGGATGCATACGAGCAGTACTTC.

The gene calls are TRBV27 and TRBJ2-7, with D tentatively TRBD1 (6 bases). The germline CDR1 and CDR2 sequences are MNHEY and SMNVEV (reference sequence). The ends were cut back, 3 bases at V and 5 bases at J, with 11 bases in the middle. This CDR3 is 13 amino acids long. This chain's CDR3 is CASSFQGLNEQYF. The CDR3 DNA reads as TGTGCCAGCAGTTTTCAGGGGCTCAACGAGCAGTACTTC.

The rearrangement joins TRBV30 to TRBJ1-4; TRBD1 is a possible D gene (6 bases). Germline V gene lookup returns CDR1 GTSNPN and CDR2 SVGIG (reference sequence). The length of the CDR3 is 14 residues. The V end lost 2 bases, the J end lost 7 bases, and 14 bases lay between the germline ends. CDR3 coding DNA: TGTGCCTGGAGTACCATCCGGGGGGCTGAAAAACTGTTTTTT. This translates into CAWSTIRGAEKLFF. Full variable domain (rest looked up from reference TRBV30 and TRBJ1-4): SQTIHQWPATLVQPVGSPLSLECTVEGTSNPNLYWYRQAAGRGLQLLFYSVGIGQISSEVPQNLSASRPQDRQFILSSKKLLLSDSGFYLCAWSTIRGAEKLFFGSGTQLSVL.

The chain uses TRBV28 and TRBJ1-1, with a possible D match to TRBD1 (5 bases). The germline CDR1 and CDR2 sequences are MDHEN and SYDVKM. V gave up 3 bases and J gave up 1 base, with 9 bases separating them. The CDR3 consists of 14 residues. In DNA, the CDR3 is TGTGCCAGCAGTTTGGGGCAGCGGAACACTGAAGCTTTCTTT. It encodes CASSLGQRNTEAFF.

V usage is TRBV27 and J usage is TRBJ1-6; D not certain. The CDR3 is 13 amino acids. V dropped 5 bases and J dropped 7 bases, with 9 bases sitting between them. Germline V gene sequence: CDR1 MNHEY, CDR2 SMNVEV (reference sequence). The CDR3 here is CASSTTGNSPLHF. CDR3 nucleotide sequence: TGTGCCAGCAGTACCACGGGGAATTCACCCCTCCACTTT.

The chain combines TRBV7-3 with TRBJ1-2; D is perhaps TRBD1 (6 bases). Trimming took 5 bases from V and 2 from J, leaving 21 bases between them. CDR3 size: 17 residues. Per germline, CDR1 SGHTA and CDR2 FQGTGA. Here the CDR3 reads CASSETAIQGFNYGYTF. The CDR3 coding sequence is TGTGCCAGCAGCGAAACCGCTATCCAGGGGTTCAACTATGGCTACACCTTC.

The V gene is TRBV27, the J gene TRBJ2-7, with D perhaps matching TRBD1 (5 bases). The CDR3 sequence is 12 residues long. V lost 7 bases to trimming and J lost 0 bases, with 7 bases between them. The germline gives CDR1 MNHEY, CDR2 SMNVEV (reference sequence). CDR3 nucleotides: TGTGCCAGCATTGACAGCTCCTACGAGCAGTACTTC. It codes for CASIDSSYEQYF.

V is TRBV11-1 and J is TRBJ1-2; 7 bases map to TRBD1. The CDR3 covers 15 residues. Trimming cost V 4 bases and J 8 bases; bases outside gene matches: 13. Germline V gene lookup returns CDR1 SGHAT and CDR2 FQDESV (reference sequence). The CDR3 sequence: CASSSGRQGGKGYTF. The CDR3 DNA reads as TGTGCCAGCAGCTCGGGCAGACAGGGCGGGAAGGGCTACACCTTC.

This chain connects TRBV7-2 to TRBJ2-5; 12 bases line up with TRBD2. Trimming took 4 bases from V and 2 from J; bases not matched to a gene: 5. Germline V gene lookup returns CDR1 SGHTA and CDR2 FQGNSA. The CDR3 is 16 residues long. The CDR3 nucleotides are TGTGCCAGCAGCTATTCTAGCGGGGGGGTACAAGAGACCCAGTACTTC. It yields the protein CASSYSSGGVQETQYF.

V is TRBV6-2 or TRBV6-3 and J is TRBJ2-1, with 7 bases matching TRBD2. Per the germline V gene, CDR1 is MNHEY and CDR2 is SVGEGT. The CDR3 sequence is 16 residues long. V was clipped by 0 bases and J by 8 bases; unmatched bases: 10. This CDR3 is CASSYSLWREIDEQFF. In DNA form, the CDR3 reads TGTGCCAGCAGTTACTCGCTCTGGCGGGAGATCGATGAGCAGTTCTTC.